These 20 T cell receptor beta chains originate from one sample sequenced in a study of T cells in Graves' hyperthyroidism and ophthalmopathy. The CDR3 regions of TCR beta were amplified from RNA transcripts. The HTBI primer set served for first-round RT-PCR of the TCR CDR3. From the multiplex PCR reads, TCRdb called clonotypes with MiXCR, one entry per CDR3 protein. The sample records over 300,000 distinct CDR3 sequences, approximately 14% being singletons. Sequencing was carried out using blood. Receptors originate from a middle-aged woman with Graves' ophthalmopathy.

This clonotype was recorded many times. The chain recombines TRBV3-1 with TRBJ1-3; 7 nucleotides match TRBD1. The V and J ends lost 0 bases and 0 bases, in that order; junction bases with no gene match: 5. CDR1 is LGHDT, CDR2 YNNKEL, per germline (reference sequence). The CDR3 contains 17 residues. CDR3 loop: CASSQDWDSRSGNTIYF. The DNA of the CDR3 is TGTGCCAGCAGCCAAGATTGGGACAGCCGCTCTGGAAACACCATATATTTT.

The chain carries TRBV30 and TRBJ1-2; 8 bases are shared with TRBD1. Germline V gene data show CDR1 as GTSNPN and CDR2 as SVGIG (reference sequence). The CDR3 runs to 12 residues. Unmatched junction bases numbered 7, after V lost 5 bases and J lost 8 bases. The CDR3 DNA follows: TGTGCCTGGTTCAGGACAGGGCTCGGCTACACCTTC. Protein sequence: CAWFRTGLGYTF.

The rearrangement links TRBV7-2 to TRBJ2-7, with D possibly TRBD1 on 5 matching bases. The ends were cut back, 5 bases at V and 6 bases at J, with 17 bases in the middle. The CDR3 consists of 14 residues. CDR1 and CDR2 from the germline V gene are SGHTA and FQGNSA. CDR3 sequence reads: CASSQGLRVGEQYF. The CDR3 DNA follows: TGTGCCAGCAGCCAGGGCCTGAGAGTAGGCGAGCAGTACTTC.

Concerning this clonotype: Sequence at one end of the junction differs from germline and may be a read error. J is TRBJ1-3 and V is TRBV12-3 or TRBV12-4; D uncertain. The CDR3 spans 10 residues. CDR3 DNA sequence: TGTGTCAGCAGCCGAAACACCATATATTTT. As protein: CVSSRNTIYF.

In its sample, this clonotype was seen many times. The V gene is TRBV6-4, the J gene TRBJ2-5; D remains ambiguous. Trimming took 5 bases from V and 4 from J, leaving 11 bases between them. Germline loops: CDR1 MRHNA, CDR2 SNTAGT. The CDR3 is made up of 13 amino acids. This CDR3 is CASSFRVGETQYF. In DNA, the CDR3 is TGTGCCAGCAGTTTTCGGGTAGGAGAGACCCAGTACTTC.

This clonotype was observed many times. This sequence joins TRBV20-1 and TRBJ1-5; D unclear. Trimming left V 1 base short and J 0 bases short, with 10 bases between. Germline CDR1 reads DFQATT; CDR2 reads SNEGSKA (reference sequence). The CDR3 totals 15 residues. CDR3 protein: CSARVSTDSNQPQHF. In DNA, the CDR3 is TGCAGTGCTAGAGTTTCGACGGATAGCAATCAGCCCCAGCATTTT.

This clonotype was recorded at least ten times. The rearrangement joins TRBV12-3 or TRBV12-4 to TRBJ1-1; D is uncertain. The V end lost 2 bases, the J end lost 11 bases, and 12 bases lay between the germline ends. The CDR3 contains 12 residues. The CDR3 protein is CASSLIGRMAFF. CDR3 in DNA: TGTGCCAGCAGTTTAATCGGGAGGATGGCTTTCTTT.

This clonotype came up a few times. This chain connects TRBV19 to TRBJ2-2, with 13 bases lining up with TRBD2. Germline V gives CDR1 LNHDA, CDR2 SQIVND (reference sequence). This CDR3 spans 16 amino acids. V gave up 7 bases and J gave up 3 bases; unmatched junction bases: 5. DNA of the CDR3: TGTGCCAGTATTGGGACTAGCGGGACTTACACCGGGGAGCTGTTTTTT. Encoded protein: CASIGTSGTYTGELFF.

This clonotype showed up many times. This chain joins TRBV7-2 and TRBJ2-1; a possible D gene is TRBD2 (5 bases). The CDR3 totals 14 residues. V lost 2 bases and J 12 bases, leaving 17 bases between the germline ends. Germline V gene lookup returns CDR1 SGHTA and CDR2 FQGNSA. CDR3 protein: CASSLSQLLGGQFF. DNA of the CDR3: TGTGCCAGCAGCTTATCTCAACTACTAGGCGGGCAGTTCTTC.

This rearrangement joins TRBV7-2 to TRBJ2-7; 8 bases agree with TRBD1. The CDR3 spans 13 residues. The germline gives CDR1 SGHTA, CDR2 FQGNSA. V was clipped by 9 bases and J by 0 bases; unmatched bases: 4. CDR3 DNA: TGTGCCAGTTCAGGGGGCTTCTCCTACGAGCAGTACTTC. It encodes CASSGGFSYEQYF.

This clonotype has at least ten counts. The chain recombines TRBV20-1 with TRBJ2-5; D possibly matches TRBD1 or TRBD2 (5 bases each). The CDR3 consists of 13 residues. V dropped 3 bases and J dropped 5 bases, with 13 bases sitting between them. Per the germline V gene, CDR1 is DFQATT and CDR2 is SNEGSKA (reference sequence). The CDR3 protein is CSASYLGEETQYF. In DNA, the CDR3 is TGCAGTGCTAGCTATCTAGGGGAGGAGACCCAGTACTTC.

As for this clonotype: A much larger clone sits a single nucleotide away, making a read error possible. The V and J genes are TRBV7-9 and TRBJ1-5; TRBD1 is a possible D gene (6 bases). With the DNA end fitting TRBJ2-3 better, the J assignment may be wrong. This CDR3 spans 12 amino acids. Germline V CDR1 and CDR2: SEHNR, FQNEAQ (reference sequence). The CDR3 region has the DNA TGTGCCAGCAGCCAAGTCGGACAGCTACAGTATTTT. It specifies CASSQVGQLQYF.

Many counts were recorded for this clonotype. The chain combines TRBV20-1 with TRBJ2-1; TRBD1 might be the D (5 bases). Germline values: CDR1 DFQATT, CDR2 SNEGSKA (reference sequence). The CDR3 has 12 amino acids. Trimming removed 4 bases from V and 9 bases from J, with 13 bases in between. DNA of the CDR3: TGCAGTGCTACTCGAACAGGTTTTGAGCAGTTCTTC. As protein: CSATRTGFEQFF.

The chain couples TRBV7-3 to TRBJ2-7, with D possibly matching TRBD2 (5 bases). Trimming cost V 2 bases and J 0 bases, with 14 bases left between them. Germline V gene data show CDR1 as SGHTA and CDR2 as FQGTGA. This CDR3 is built from 16 residues. The CDR3 DNA is TGTGCCAGCAGCTTAGAGGTAGCGCCCAGCTCCTACGAGCAGTACTTC. This sequence encodes CASSLEVAPSSYEQYF.

The genes are TRBV27 and TRBJ1-6; maybe TRBD1 (6 bases). The CDR3 totals 14 residues. V shed 4 bases and J shed 8 bases, with 12 bases lying between them. Germline lookup yields CDR1 MNHEY and CDR2 SMNVEV (reference sequence). DNA of the CDR3: TGTGCCAGCAGTTCACAGGGTAATGATTCACCCCTCCACTTT. Its translation is CASSSQGNDSPLHF.

The gene calls are TRBV19 and TRBJ2-2; D is ambiguous. CDR3 length equals 14 residues. V was trimmed by 7 bases and J by 4 bases, leaving 13 bases between them. Germline assignment: CDR1 LNHDA and CDR2 SQIVND (reference sequence). CDR3 residues: CASNTLKPTGELFF. CDR3 sequence (DNA): TGTGCCAGTAATACCCTGAAGCCCACCGGGGAGCTGTTTTTT.

Details on this clonotype: This sequence may be a read error, since a much larger clone differs from it by one base. This chain uses TRBV12-3 or TRBV12-4 with TRBJ1-2; D is ambiguous. The CDR3 has 14 amino acids. Trimming cost V 5 bases and J 5 bases, with 15 bases left between them. The CDR3 loop reads CASSPRGPAYGYTF. The CDR3 DNA is TGTGCCAGCAGTCCGAGAGGGCCCGCGTATGGCTACACCTTC.

In this sample, this clonotype turned up many times. The chain uses TRBV7-2 and TRBJ1-1; tentative D call: TRBD1 (6 bases). V was pared by 6 bases and J by 6 bases, with 14 bases between. Germline V gives CDR1 SGHTA, CDR2 FQGNSA. The CDR3 extends over 13 amino acids. The CDR3 coding sequence is TGTGCCAGCAGACCGGACAGCCTTTCTGAAGCTTTCTTT. Its translation: CASRPDSLSEAFF.

This clonotype was observed a few times. The chain uses TRBV4-1 and TRBJ1-4; no definite D call. V was trimmed by 1 base and J by 5 bases, leaving 11 bases between them. Per germline, CDR1 MGHRA and CDR2 YSYEKL. The CDR3 totals 15 residues. The CDR3 DNA is TGCGCCAGCAGCCAAGTAGCGGCAAACAATGAAAAACTGTTTTTT. Its protein product is CASSQVAANNEKLFF.

The rearrangement links TRBV20-1 to TRBJ2-7; D not resolved. Germline values: CDR1 DFQATT, CDR2 SNEGSKA (reference sequence). V lost 3 bases, J lost 0 bases, and 12 bases lay in between. The CDR3 has 14 residues. CDR3 bases: TGCAGTGCTAGCCCTTTAGACTTCTCCTACGAGCAGTACTTC. Translating gives CSASPLDFSYEQYF.